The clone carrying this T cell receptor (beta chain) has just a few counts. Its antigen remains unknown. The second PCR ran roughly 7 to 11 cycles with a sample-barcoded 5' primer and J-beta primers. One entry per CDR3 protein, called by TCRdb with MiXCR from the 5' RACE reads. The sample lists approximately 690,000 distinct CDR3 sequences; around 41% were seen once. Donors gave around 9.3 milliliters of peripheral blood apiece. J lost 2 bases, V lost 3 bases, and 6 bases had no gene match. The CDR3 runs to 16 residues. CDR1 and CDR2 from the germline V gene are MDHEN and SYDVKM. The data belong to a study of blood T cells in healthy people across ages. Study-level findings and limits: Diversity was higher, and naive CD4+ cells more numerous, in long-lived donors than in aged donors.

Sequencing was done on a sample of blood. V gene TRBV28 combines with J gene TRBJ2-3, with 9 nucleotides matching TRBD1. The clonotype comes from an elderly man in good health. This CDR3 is CASSLGQGILTDTQYF. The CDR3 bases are TGTGCCAGCAGTTTGGGACAGGGAATCCTCACAGATACGCAGTATTTT.